This TCR beta chain was sequenced during a study of technical replicates of blood from a handful of donors. After removal of 4 bases from V and 2 bases from J, the junction contained 7 bases not matched to a gene. The CDR3 is 16 amino acids. Germline V gives CDR1 MNHNS, CDR2 SASEGT. Profiled with immunoSEQ multiplex PCR; TCRdb holds only in-frame clones, not every one. Of tens of thousands of clones in the sample, 93% were seen once. The V gene is TRBV6-1, the J gene TRBJ2-7, with 11 bases aligning to TRBD1. The source of this sequence is a human donor in good health. Material: T cells isolated from PBMCs. The CDR3 DNA reads as TGTGCCAGCAGTGGGGGACAGGGGGAACAAACCTACGAGCAGTACTTC. This codes for CASSGGQGEQTYEQYF.